This entry lists 16 T cell receptor beta chains sequenced from one sample in a study of spatial heterogeneity in lung cancer. Study-level findings and limits: Tracking of tumor mutation counts was seen in expanded intratumoral alpha and beta TCR counts.

What these receptors recognize is not known. One entry per CDR3 protein results from TCRdb running MiXCR on the 5' RACE reads. There are around 4,400 distinct CDR3 sequences in the sample; approximately 8% occur only once, and about an eighth lies in the top ten. This sample's time point: sample taken at primary tumor resection. Sequencing used lung tumor tissue, obtained at surgery. These receptors came from a male donor with early-stage non-small cell lung cancer.

This clonotype was recorded a few times. The CDR3 sequence is CASSVDRGANEKLFF. CDR3 DNA sequence: TGTGCCAGCAGCGTCGACAGGGGCGCTAATGAAAAACTGTTTTTT. The genes are TRBV9 and TRBJ1-4, with 8 bases identical to TRBD1. Germline V gene sequence: CDR1 SGDLS, CDR2 YYNGEE. The CDR3 is 15 residues long. After removal of 2 bases from V and 3 bases from J, the junction contained 3 bases not matched to a gene.

This clonotype is categorized as medium-sized. The chain links TRBV7-2 to TRBJ2-3; a weak D match, TRBD2 (5 bases). Trimming cost V 3 bases and J 0 bases, with 10 bases left between them. The germline V gene encodes CDR1 SGHTA and CDR2 FQGNSA. The CDR3 sequence is 15 residues long. The CDR3 sequence is CASSFQRWSTDTQYF. The CDR3 nucleotides are TGTGCCAGCAGCTTCCAGCGGTGGAGCACAGATACGCAGTATTTT.

This clonotype is medium-sized in the sample. The CDR3 reads CASSLDPGDSYEQYF. CDR3 DNA: TGTGCCAGCAGCTTAGATCCAGGGGACTCCTACGAGCAGTACTTC. The chain joins TRBV11-2 to TRBJ2-7; maybe TRBD1 (6 bases). V lost 0 bases and J 0 bases, leaving 9 bases between the germline ends. The CDR3 has 15 amino acids. Germline V gene data show CDR1 as SGHAT and CDR2 as FQNNGV.

This clonotype has ten or more counts. This sequence joins TRBV7-2 and TRBJ1-6, with D unclear. V was trimmed by 0 bases and J by 4 bases, leaving 13 bases between them. The CDR3 spans 17 residues. Looked up from germline, CDR1 is SGHTA and CDR2 is FQGNSA. Here the CDR3 DNA reads TGTGCCAGCAGCTTAGCGCTTGCGGCAGTTTATAATTCACCCCTCCACTTT. Translated, it gives CASSLALAAVYNSPLHF.

This clonotype ranks as medium-sized (0.01 to 0.1%). This chain uses TRBV7-2 with TRBJ2-7; 15 bases map to TRBD2. After removal of 5 bases from V and 6 bases from J, the junction contained 5 bases not matched to a gene. The CDR3 totals 15 residues. The germline V gene encodes CDR1 SGHTA and CDR2 FQGNSA. CDR3 sequence reads: CASSPPGLAGGEQYF. The CDR3 DNA sequence: TGTGCCAGCAGCCCGCCGGGACTAGCGGGAGGCGAGCAGTACTTC.

This clonotype was detected only a few times. V gene TRBV28 combines with J gene TRBJ1-1, with unresolved D. CDR3 size: 15 residues. V lost 3 bases, J lost 4 bases, and 15 bases lay in between. Germline CDR1 is MDHEN and CDR2 is SYDVKM. CDR3 loop: CASSFQTQEGTEAFF. The CDR3 nucleotides are TGTGCCAGCAGTTTCCAGACCCAGGAAGGCACTGAAGCTTTCTTT.

This clonotype was observed at least ten times. The CDR3 region has the DNA TGCAGTGCCACGAACTGGCGGGGGGTCGCAAACACCATATATTTT. Encoded protein: CSATNWRGVANTIYF. The chain carries TRBV20-1 and TRBJ1-3, with TRBD1 as a possible D gene (5 bases). V dropped 6 bases and J dropped 6 bases, with 21 bases sitting between them. Germline assignment: CDR1 DFQATT and CDR2 SNEGSKA (reference sequence). CDR3 length: 15 amino acids.

This clonotype was seen at least ten times. The rearrangement links TRBV6-2 or TRBV6-3 to TRBJ2-2, with 7 positions matching TRBD1. Germline trimming cut 6 bases from V and 6 bases from J; bases unmatched to any gene: 7. The CDR3 is made up of 14 amino acids. Germline-derived CDR1 and CDR2 are MNHEY and SVGEGT. The CDR3 protein is CASRGQGESGELFF. The CDR3 DNA is TGTGCCAGCAGAGGCCAGGGGGAGTCCGGGGAGCTGTTTTTT.

This clonotype was seen repeatedly, ten times or more. The CDR3 bases are TGTGCCAGCAGCGGTTCAAGCGGGGGGGCTCTCACCGGGGAGCTGTTTTTT. Its translation is CASSGSSGGALTGELFF. V is TRBV7-2 and J is TRBJ2-2; 10 bases align to TRBD2. Germline V CDR1 and CDR2: SGHTA, FQGNSA. CDR3 length: 17 amino acids. The V and J ends lost 5 bases and 4 bases, in that order; junction bases with no gene match: 10.

This clonotype came up once. This chain links TRBV7-9 with TRBJ2-1, with 7 bases identical to TRBD1. This CDR3 region has 15 residues. J was trimmed by 6 bases and V by 4 bases; bases with no gene match: 9. Germline assignment: CDR1 SEHNR and CDR2 FQNEAQ (reference sequence). The DNA of the CDR3 is TGTGCCAGCAGCTCCGACAAGACAGGGATCAATGAGCAGTTCTTC. Translation: CASSSDKTGINEQFF.

On this clonotype itself: A much more abundant neighbour one base away suggests this may be a read error. The rearrangement joins TRBV5-1 to TRBJ2-7; D possibly uses TRBD1 or TRBD2 (5 bases each). Germline values: CDR1 SGHRS, CDR2 YFSETQ. This CDR3 comprises 14 residues. CDR3 in amino acids: CTSSFSGSSYEQYF. The CDR3 DNA reads as TGCACCAGCAGCTTTTCAGGGAGCTCCTACGAGCAGTACTTC.

The V call is TRBV29-1, the J call TRBJ2-1; the match to TRBD2 covers 9 bases. Trimming removed 7 bases from V and 1 base from J; junction bases left unmatched: 2. Germline V CDR1 and CDR2: SQVTM, ANQGSEA. The CDR3 contains 13 residues. CDR3 coding DNA: TGCAGCGCGACTAGCGGATCCTACAATGAGCAGTTCTTC. It translates to CSATSGSYNEQFF.

By its share, this clonotype is medium-sized. V gene TRBV6-1 combines with J gene TRBJ2-2; no definite D call. V was trimmed by 3 bases and J by 7 bases, leaving 21 bases between them. Per germline, CDR1 MNHNS and CDR2 SASEGT. The CDR3 extends over 17 amino acids. As DNA, the CDR3 is TGTGCCAGCAGTGATTTTATTGGATCCGGGTGGCACGGGGAGCTGTTTTTT. Protein sequence: CASSDFIGSGWHGELFF.

This clonotype has a count of ten or more. The chain joins TRBV11-3 to TRBJ2-1, with 8 bases lining up with TRBD1. J gave up 8 bases and V 3 bases, and 9 bases lay outside the gene matches. CDR1 SGHNT and CDR2 YENEEA come from the germline V gene. CDR3 length equals 15 residues. The CDR3 DNA follows: TGTGCCAGCAGCTTTGGACAGGGAGACGGGGATGAGCAGTTCTTC. Amino acid sequence: CASSFGQGDGDEQFF.

By sample share, this clonotype is medium-sized. V is TRBV6-5 and J is TRBJ1-1; TRBD1 matches 11 bases. Germline V gene sequence: CDR1 MNHEY, CDR2 SVGAGI. CDR3 length equals 15 residues. The ends lost 5 bases at V and 4 bases at J; junction bases unmatched: 6. The chain's CDR3 is CASSRDRGVGTEAFF. The CDR3 region has the DNA TGTGCCAGCAGTCGGGACAGGGGGGTCGGCACTGAAGCTTTCTTT.

This clonotype is classed as medium-sized. The genes are TRBV28 and TRBJ2-7, with a tentative D call TRBD1 (6 bases). CDR3 length equals 14 residues. Germline lookup yields CDR1 MDHEN and CDR2 SYDVKM. Trimming shortened V by 3 bases and J by 0 bases, and 9 bases separated the two germline ends. The CDR3 nucleotides read TGTGCCAGCAGTTTGGGGGCCCTCTCCTACGAGCAGTACTTC. Amino acids: CASSLGALSYEQYF. Using reference TRBV28 and TRBJ2-7 for the parts outside the CDR3, the full variable domain is DVKVTQSSRYLVKRTGEKVFLECVQDMDHENMFWYRQDPGLGLRLIYFSYDVKMKEKGDIPEGYSVSREKKERFSLILESASTNQTSMYLCASSLGALSYEQYFGPGTRLTVT.